The TCR beta chain under discussion was sequenced for a study of CD8 T cells in Susac syndrome. Roughly 0.45 to 1 ug RNA was reverse transcribed with random hexamers. TCRdb reprocessed the immunoSEQ multiplex PCR reads with MiXCR, giving one entry per CDR3 protein. The sample has approximately 170,000 distinct CDR3 sequences; under 95% are singletons. The CDR3 length is 14 residues. Germline V CDR1 and CDR2: MNHNS, SASEGT. Trimming pared 10 bases from V and 3 bases from J, leaving 18 bases between. Sequencing targeted TCR beta in T cells from blood (CD8+ and CD4+). Healthy donors matched for age and sex were used as controls. Negative isolation was used for CD8+ and CD4+ T cells, and FACS enrichment was applied to TEMRA cells.

The sample was CD4+ T cells from PBMCs. This sequence was found in a human donor in good health. The chain employs TRBV6-1 and TRBJ2-5; either TRBD1 or TRBD2 may fit D (5 bases each). In DNA form, the CDR3 reads TGTGCCACCTTGGAAGGGACGGTAAAAGAGACCCAGTACTTC. It encodes CATLEGTVKETQYF.